Reported below is one T cell receptor (beta chain). Its antigen remains unidentified. Germline CDR1 is MDHEN and CDR2 is SYDVKM. This CDR3 region has 14 residues. V trimming: 3 bases; J trimming: 5 bases; junction bases outside the gene matches: 4. This specimen belongs to a study of naive and memory T cell subsets. Findings and caveats of the study: A few larger clonotypes appeared in naive repertoires, especially CD8, possibly memory cells re-expressing CD45RA. RNA-based TCR counts may shift with T cell activation and differentiation.

Cells stained for CD3, CD4, CD8, CD45RA, CD27 and viability were sorted into four CD45RA/CD27 subsets. Both TRBC1 and TRBC2 were covered by a beta constant-region primer of two equimolar oligonucleotides. Ligated cDNA was amplified by four rounds of PCR with nested alpha and beta constant-region primers and SP2. An oligonucleotide with the SP2 primer and a 12-nucleotide UMI was ligated to the cDNA 3' end. MiXCR, applied by TCRdb to the UMI-ligation and nested PCR reads, yields one record per CDR3 protein. This table has around 100,000 distinct CDR3 sequences, around 13% appearing once. Sequences were obtained from naive CD8+ T cells from blood. This TCR was recovered from a human donor in good health. The chain joins TRBV28 to TRBJ1-5; 7 nucleotides line up with TRBD1. CDR3 in DNA: TGTGCCAGCAGTTTGGGACAGTTGGATCAGCCCCAGCATTTT. It is translated as CASSLGQLDQPQHF.